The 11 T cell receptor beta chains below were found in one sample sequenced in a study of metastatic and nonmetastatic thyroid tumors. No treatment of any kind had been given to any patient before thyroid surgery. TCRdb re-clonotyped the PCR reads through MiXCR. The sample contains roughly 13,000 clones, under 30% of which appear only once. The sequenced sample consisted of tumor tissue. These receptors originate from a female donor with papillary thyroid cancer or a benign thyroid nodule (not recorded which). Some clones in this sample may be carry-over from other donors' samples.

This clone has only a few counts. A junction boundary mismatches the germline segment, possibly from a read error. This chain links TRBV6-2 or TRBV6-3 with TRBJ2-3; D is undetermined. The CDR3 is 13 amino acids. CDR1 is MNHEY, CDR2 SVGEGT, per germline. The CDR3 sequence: CASSYSDGQAGNF. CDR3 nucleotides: TGTGCCAGCAGTTACAGTGATGGGCAGGCTGGAAATTTT.

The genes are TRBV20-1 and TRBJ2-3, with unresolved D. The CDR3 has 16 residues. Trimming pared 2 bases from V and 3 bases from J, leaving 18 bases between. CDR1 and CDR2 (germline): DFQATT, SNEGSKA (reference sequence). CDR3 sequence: CSARPRIGPSTDTQYF. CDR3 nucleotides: TGCAGTGCTAGACCTAGGATCGGGCCGAGTACAGATACGCAGTATTTT.

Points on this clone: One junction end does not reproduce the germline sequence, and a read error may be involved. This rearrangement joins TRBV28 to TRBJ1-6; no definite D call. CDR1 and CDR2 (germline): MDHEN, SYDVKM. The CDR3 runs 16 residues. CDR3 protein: CASNLRGQAYNSPLHF. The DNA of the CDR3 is TGTGCCAGCAACCTTCGAGGGCAGGCCTACAATTCACCCCTCCACTTT.

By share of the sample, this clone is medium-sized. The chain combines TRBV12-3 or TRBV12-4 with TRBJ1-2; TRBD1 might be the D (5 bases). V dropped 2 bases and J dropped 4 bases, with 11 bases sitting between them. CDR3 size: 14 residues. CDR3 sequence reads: CASSLRQGSYGYTF. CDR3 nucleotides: TGTGCCAGCAGTTTAAGGCAGGGTAGCTATGGCTACACCTTC.

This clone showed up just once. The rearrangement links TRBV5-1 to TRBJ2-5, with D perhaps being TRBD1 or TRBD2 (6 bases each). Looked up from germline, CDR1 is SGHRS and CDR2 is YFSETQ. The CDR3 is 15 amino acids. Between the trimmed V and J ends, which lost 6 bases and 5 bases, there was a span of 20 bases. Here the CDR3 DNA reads TGCGCCAGCATTCGGGGGACCGGAGGGGGTGAGACCCAGTACTTC. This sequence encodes CASIRGTGGGETQYF.

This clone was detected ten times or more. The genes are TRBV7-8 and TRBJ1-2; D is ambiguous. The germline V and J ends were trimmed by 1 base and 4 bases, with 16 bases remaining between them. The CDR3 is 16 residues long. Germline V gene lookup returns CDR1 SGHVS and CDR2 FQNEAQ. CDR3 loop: CASSLGSGEDGYGYTF. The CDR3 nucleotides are TGTGCCAGCAGCTTAGGGTCGGGAGAAGACGGCTATGGCTACACCTTC.

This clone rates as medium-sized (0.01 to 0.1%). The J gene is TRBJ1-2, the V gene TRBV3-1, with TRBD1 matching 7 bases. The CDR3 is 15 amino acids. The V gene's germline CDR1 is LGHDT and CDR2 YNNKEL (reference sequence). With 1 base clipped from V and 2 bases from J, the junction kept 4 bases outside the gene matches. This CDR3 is CASSQGQGNNYGYTF. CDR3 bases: TGTGCCAGCAGCCAAGGACAGGGTAACAACTATGGCTACACCTTC.

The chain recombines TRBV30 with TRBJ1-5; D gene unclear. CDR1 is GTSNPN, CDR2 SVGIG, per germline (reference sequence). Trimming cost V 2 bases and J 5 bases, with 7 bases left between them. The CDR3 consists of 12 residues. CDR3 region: CAWSHPYQPQHF. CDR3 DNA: TGTGCCTGGAGTCACCCCTATCAGCCCCAGCATTTT.

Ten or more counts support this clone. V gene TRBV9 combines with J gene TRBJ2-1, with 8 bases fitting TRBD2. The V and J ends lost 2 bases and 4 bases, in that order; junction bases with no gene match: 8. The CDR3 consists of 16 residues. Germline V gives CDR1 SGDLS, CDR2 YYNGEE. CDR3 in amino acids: CASSVLSGGQYNEQFF. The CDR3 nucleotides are TGTGCCAGCAGCGTCCTGAGCGGGGGCCAATACAATGAGCAGTTCTTC.

CDR3 region: CASSIVSRSNYGYTF. DNA for the CDR3: TGTGCCAGTAGTATAGTAAGCCGCAGCAACTATGGCTACACCTTC. This chain links TRBV19 with TRBJ1-2, with D unresolved. Germline CDR1 reads LNHDA; CDR2 reads SQIVND (reference sequence). The CDR3 contains 15 residues. Trimming cost V 1 base and J 2 bases, with 11 bases left between them.

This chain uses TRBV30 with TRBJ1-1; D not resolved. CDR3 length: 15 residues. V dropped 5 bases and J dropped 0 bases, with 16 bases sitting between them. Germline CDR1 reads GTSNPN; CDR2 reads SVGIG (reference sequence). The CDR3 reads CAWSNQQLMNTEAFF. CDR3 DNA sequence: TGTGCCTGGTCCAACCAACAGTTGATGAACACTGAAGCTTTCTTT.